These T cell receptor beta chains were read from a single sample in a study of blood T cell repertoires in COVID-19. Clones were sequenced by immunoSEQ multiplex PCR, and TCRdb holds only the in-frame ones, with some missing. The data hold about 530,000 clones, with 85% to 90% observed a single time. The sequencing input was peripheral blood. These receptors were taken from a woman aged 50 to 65 with COVID-19, enrolled during active disease. The CDR3 runs from the conserved cysteine through the conserved F or W. D genes are given only for firm matches. Only some rows state a clone size, as once, few, many or a class for expanded clones.

>NA|TRBV6-5|NA|TRBJ2-5
CASRRGGVGTQYF
TGTGCCAGCAGGAGGGGCGGGGTTGGGACCCAGTACTTC
>NA|TRBV19|NA|TRBJ1-6
CASSMGRGSLHF
TGTGCCAGTAGTATGGGCAGGGGATCCCTCCACTTT
>TRBD1|TRBV30|NA|TRBJ1-3
CAWSTGGPSPSGNTIYF
TGTGCCTGGTCGACAGGGGGCCCCTCTCCCTCTGGAAACACCATATATTTT
>NA|TRBV28|NA|TRBJ1-2
CATKSTEGRGGYTF
TGTGCCACTAAATCAACGGAGGGGCGGGGCGGCTACACCTTC
>TRBD2|TRBV15|NA|TRBJ2-1
CATKTGLTSGGYNEQFF
TGTGCCACCAAGACTGGGCTTACTAGCGGGGGCTACAATGAGCAGTTCTTC
>NA|TRBV28|few|TRBJ1-3
CASSFRQFSGNTIYF
TGTGCCAGCAGTTTCCGACAGTTCTCTGGAAACACCATATATTTT
>NA|TRBV5-6|NA|TRBJ2-5
CASSLQETQYF
TGTGCCAGCAGCCTTCAAGAGACCCAGTACTTC
>NA|TRBV7-7|NA|TRBJ2-3
CASSLPEQELSDTQYF
TGTGCCAGCAGCCTACCCGAACAGGAACTCTCAGATACGCAGTATTTT
>NA|TRBV6-5|NA|TRBJ1-3
CARGLGGGTIYF
TGTGCAAGGGGACTAGGCGGGGGGACCATATATTTT
>TRBD1|TRBV27|NA|TRBJ1-6
CASRRDRGNSPLHF
TGTGCCAGCAGACGGGACAGGGGAAATTCACCCCTCCACTTT
>TRBD2|TRBV24-1|NA|TRBJ2-2
CATRDMGGNGELFF
TGTGCCACCAGAGATATGGGGGGGAACGGGGAGCTGTTTTTT
>NA|TRBV7-9|NA|TRBJ2-7
CASSSTGSYEQYF
TGTGCCAGCAGCTCGACAGGCTCCTACGAGCAGTACTTC
>TRBD2|TRBV4-1|NA|TRBJ2-1
CASSRYSGGAFDEQFF
TGCGCCAGCAGCCGTTATAGCGGGGGGGCGTTTGATGAGCAGTTCTTC
>TRBD1|TRBV25-1|NA|TRBJ1-2
CATSPQGVGGYTF
TGTGCCACCTCCCCACAGGGGGTGGGGGGCTACACCTTC
>TRBD2|TRBV28|NA|TRBJ2-7
CASRPTSGGTYEQYF
TGTGCCAGCAGACCTACTAGCGGGGGGACCTACGAGCAGTACTTC
>NA|TRBV7-9|NA|TRBJ1-3
CASSFGMGNTIYF
TGTGCCAGCAGCTTCGGTATGGGAAACACCATATATTTT
>TRBD2|TRBV3-1/TRBV3-2|NA|TRBJ2-2
CASSRWTSGLNTGELFF
TGTGCCAGCAGCCGGTGGACTAGCGGCCTTAACACCGGGGAGCTGTTTTTT
>TRBD1|TRBV18|NA|TRBJ1-1
CASSTGQVEAFF
TGTGCCAGCTCAACTGGACAGGTTGAAGCTTTCTTT
>NA|TRBV19|NA|TRBJ1-1
CASSLSSGAFF
TGTGCCAGTAGTCTCTCCTCGGGAGCTTTCTTT
>NA|TRBV19|NA|TRBJ2-3
CASRFSVAADTQYF
TGTGCCAGTAGATTTAGCGTAGCAGCAGATACGCAGTATTTT
>TRBD2|TRBV30|NA|TRBJ2-4
CAGRLAGGPGIQYF
TGTGCCGGTCGACTAGCGGGGGGGCCGGGCATTCAGTACTTC
>NA|TRBV5-5|NA|TRBJ1-4
CASSLGAFNEKLFF
TGTGCCAGCAGCTTGGGGGCGTTTAATGAAAAACTGTTTTTT
>NA|TRBV5-4|NA|TRBJ2-7
CASSLAPFYEQYF
TGTGCCAGCAGCTTGGCCCCATTTTACGAGCAGTACTTC
>NA|TRBV11-2|NA|TRBJ1-1
CASSLDLEGLAFF
TGTGCCAGCAGCTTAGATCTGGAGGGATTAGCTTTCTTT
>TRBD2|TRBV3-1/TRBV3-2|NA|TRBJ2-5
CASSQGGGQETQYF
TGTGCCAGCAGCCAAGGGGGGGGACAAGAGACCCAGTACTTC
>NA|TRBV27|few|TRBJ1-1
CASSYLGFEAFF
TGTGCCAGCAGTTACCTGGGCTTTGAAGCTTTCTTT
>TRBD1|TRBV5-1|NA|TRBJ1-1
CASSFYRQGGNTEAFF
TGCGCCAGCAGCTTCTACCGACAGGGGGGGAACACTGAAGCTTTCTTT
>NA|TRBV15|NA|TRBJ1-4
CATSLGGDGEKLFF
TGTGCCACCAGCTTAGGGGGAGACGGTGAAAAACTGTTTTTT
>NA|TRBV9|NA|TRBJ1-2
CASSPGDRANYGYTF
TGTGCCAGCAGCCCGGGGGACCGCGCTAACTATGGCTACACCTTC
>NA|TRBV6-5|NA|TRBJ2-3
CASSYLRTEGDTQYF
TGTGCCAGCAGTTACCTTCGGACGGAGGGAGATACGCAGTATTTT
>NA|TRBV6-5|NA|TRBJ1-1
CASTWGDGAFF
TGTGCCAGCACCTGGGGAGATGGCGCTTTCTTT
>NA|TRBV10-2|NA|TRBJ1-1
CASTDRTSTEAFF
TGCGCCAGCACCGACAGGACGAGTACTGAAGCTTTCTTT
>TRBD1|TRBV5-4|NA|TRBJ2-5
CASSPRTGTPETQYF
TGTGCCAGCAGCCCCCGGACAGGGACCCCGGAGACCCAGTACTTC
>NA|TRBV28|NA|TRBJ1-2
CASSLWDTYGYTF
TGTGCCAGCAGTTTATGGGACACTTATGGCTACACCTTC
>NA|TRBV2|NA|TRBJ1-1
CASKSGADTEAFF
TGTGCCAGCAAGAGTGGGGCGGACACTGAAGCTTTCTTT
>NA|TRBV19|NA|TRBJ1-1
CASSLTARKTEAFF
TGTGCCAGTAGCCTGACAGCCCGAAAAACTGAAGCTTTCTTT
>NA|TRBV7-9|NA|TRBJ1-2
CASSSPAGGYTF
TGTGCCAGCAGCTCCCCCGCCGGTGGCTACACCTTC
>NA|TRBV19|NA|TRBJ1-5
CASRGLGNQPQHF
TGTGCCAGTAGAGGACTAGGGAATCAGCCCCAGCATTTT
>TRBD1|TRBV10-3|NA|TRBJ1-1
CAISERQGNTEAFF
TGTGCCATCAGTGAGAGACAGGGGAACACTGAAGCTTTCTTT
>NA|TRBV11-1|NA|TRBJ2-1
CASSPVGGEQFF
TGTGCCAGCAGCCCCGTAGGAGGTGAGCAGTTCTTC
>TRBD1|TRBV5-1|NA|TRBJ2-7
CASSYTTGAGEQYF
TGCGCCAGCAGCTATACCACAGGGGCGGGCGAGCAGTACTTC
>NA|TRBV27|NA|TRBJ1-2
CASCSGLSNYGYTF
TGTGCCAGCTGCTCAGGGCTTAGCAACTATGGCTACACCTTC
>NA|TRBV27|NA|TRBJ1-1
CASSGGASTEAFF
TGTGCCAGCTCCGGGGGGGCTTCCACTGAAGCTTTCTTT